Listed here are 20 T cell receptor beta chains from one sample, sequenced in a study of T cells after yellow fever vaccination. TCRdb ran MiXCR on the 5' RACE reads and lists one entry per CDR3 protein. The sample consists of about 350,000 distinct CDR3 sequences, under 15% of them appearing once. The material sequenced was CD4+ T cells sorted from PBMCs, taken 15 days after the yellow fever booster vaccination. Receptors were obtained from a man younger than 35 who received the YFV17D yellow fever vaccine.

The V and J genes are TRBV10-3 and TRBJ1-2; weak D call: TRBD1 (6 bases). This CDR3 has 13 residues. Per germline, CDR1 ENHRY and CDR2 SYGVKD. Trimming cost V 6 bases and J 3 bases, with 11 bases left between them. The CDR3: CAIRGRTDYGYTF. CDR3 in DNA: TGTGCCATCAGGGGTCGGACAGACTATGGCTACACCTTC.

For the CDR3, the DNA is TGTGCCAGCAGTGAAAGTCGGTCTGGGGCCAACGTCCTGACTTTC. Protein: CASSESRSGANVLTF. V is TRBV6-1 and J is TRBJ2-6, with unresolved D. V dropped 2 bases and J dropped 1 base, with 6 bases sitting between them. The CDR3 is made up of 15 amino acids. Germline CDR1 and CDR2: MNHNS and SASEGT.

This rearrangement joins TRBV20-1 to TRBJ2-2, with TRBD2 matching 7 bases. Looked up from germline, CDR1 is DFQATT and CDR2 is SNEGSKA (reference sequence). The length of the CDR3 is 15 residues. The trim removed 5 bases at V and 5 bases at J, leaving 11 bases unmatched. CDR3 protein: CSARTGGRGTGELFF. The CDR3 DNA is TGCAGTGCTCGAACCGGCGGGAGAGGGACCGGGGAGCTGTTTTTT.

This rearrangement joins TRBV3-1 to TRBJ2-2; D is undetermined. Germline V gene sequence: CDR1 LGHDT, CDR2 YNNKEL (reference sequence). This CDR3 has 16 amino acids. Trimming pared 4 bases from V and 1 base from J, leaving 13 bases between. The CDR3: CASSRSDRQNTGELFF. CDR3 in DNA: TGTGCCAGCAGCCGATCCGACCGACAGAACACCGGGGAGCTGTTTTTT. Supplemented by reference TRBV3-1 and TRBJ2-2, the full variable domain reads DTAVSQTPKYLVTQMGNDKSIKCEQNLGHDTMYWYKQDSKKFLKIMFSYNNKELIINETVPNRFSPKSPDKAHLNLHINSLELGDSAVYFCASSRSDRQNTGELFFGEGSRLTVL.

The table lists this clonotype with a few counts. The gene calls are TRBV20-1 and TRBJ1-6, with TRBD1 as a possible D gene (5 bases). Trimming took 3 bases from V and 7 from J, leaving 10 bases between them. CDR1 and CDR2 from the germline V gene are DFQATT and SNEGSKA (reference sequence). This CDR3 region has 13 residues. For the CDR3, the DNA is TGCAGTGCTAGCAACCAGGGAAATTCACCCCTCCACTTT. Translated: CSASNQGNSPLHF.

This clonotype has a handful of counts. The junction departs from the called germline gene at one end, perhaps through a read error. The V gene is TRBV7-7, the J gene TRBJ2-1; D not certain. The length of the CDR3 is 16 residues. The V gene's germline CDR1 is SSHAT and CDR2 FNYEAQ (reference sequence). CDR3 bases: TGTGCTAGCAGCTTAGGTGGGGTATCGTCCTACAATGAGCAGTTCTTC. This gives the protein CASSLGGVSSYNEQFF.

This clonotype was recorded many times. This rearrangement joins TRBV3-1 to TRBJ1-6, with D possibly TRBD1 on 5 matching bases. Trimming stripped 2 bases from V and 6 bases from J, with 8 bases between. Germline V CDR1 and CDR2: LGHDT, YNNKEL (reference sequence). The CDR3 consists of 14 residues. The CDR3 DNA reads TGTGCCAGCAGCCAACAGGGTCTTAATTCACCCCTCCACTTT. Translated, it gives CASSQQGLNSPLHF.

This clonotype has a handful of counts. This chain links TRBV15 with TRBJ1-4; D not certain. The germline V gene encodes CDR1 LNHNV and CDR2 YYDKDF (reference sequence). V was pared by 0 bases and J by 4 bases, with 9 bases between. The CDR3 spans 15 residues. CDR3 protein: CATSREAGYNEKLFF. CDR3 in DNA: TGTGCCACCAGCAGAGAAGCTGGGTATAATGAAAAACTGTTTTTT.

The J gene is TRBJ1-1, the V gene TRBV4-2, with a weak D call TRBD1 (6 bases). The CDR3 has 16 amino acids. The germline CDR1 and CDR2 sequences are LGHNA and YNFKEQ. Trimming cost V 3 bases and J 5 bases, with 19 bases left between them. As DNA, the CDR3 is TGTGCCAGCAGCCAGGGACTCGGGACAACAGGGACTGAAGCTTTCTTT. It encodes CASSQGLGTTGTEAFF.

In its sample, this clonotype was seen a few times. This chain links TRBV7-2 with TRBJ1-1; a possible D gene is TRBD1 (5 bases). The V gene's germline CDR1 is SGHTA and CDR2 FQGNSA. Between the trimmed V and J ends, which lost 7 bases and 0 bases, there was a span of 15 bases. The CDR3 runs to 15 residues. This CDR3 is CASTPNSGMNTEAFF. The CDR3 DNA follows: TGTGCCAGCACCCCAAATTCAGGGATGAACACTGAAGCTTTCTTT. The variable domain in full, completed from reference TRBV7-2 and TRBJ1-1, reads GAGVSQSPSNKVTEKGKDVELRCDPISGHTALYWYRQSLGQGLEFLIYFQGNSAPDKSGLPSDRFSAERTGGSVSTLTIQRTQQEDSAVYLCASTPNSGMNTEAFFGQGTRLTVV.

This clonotype showed up just a few times. CDR3 residues: CASSRGDPGDTQYF. CDR3 DNA sequence: TGTGCCAGCAGCCGCGGGGACCCAGGGGATACGCAGTATTTT. The V and J genes are TRBV3-1 and TRBJ2-3, with D perhaps TRBD2 (6 bases). CDR3 size: 14 residues. Germline V gene sequence: CDR1 LGHDT, CDR2 YNNKEL (reference sequence). Trimming cost V 4 bases and J 6 bases, with 14 bases left between them.

This rearrangement joins TRBV5-1 to TRBJ2-2, with 8 nucleotides matching TRBD1. CDR1 SGHRS and CDR2 YFSETQ come from the germline V gene. The CDR3 extends over 17 amino acids. V gave up 3 bases and J gave up 6 bases; unmatched junction bases: 13. CDR3 in DNA: TGCGCCAGCAGCTCTATTCCGACAGGGGTAAACGCCGGGGAGCTGTTTTTT. Amino acids: CASSSIPTGVNAGELFF.

This clonotype was counted only a few times. The chain is built from TRBV18 and TRBJ1-4, with D possibly being TRBD1 (5 bases). Trimming removed 6 bases at V and 10 bases at J, with 24 bases between. This CDR3 contains 16 residues. Germline CDR1 is KGHSH and CDR2 is LQKENI. The CDR3 loop reads CASSPPAGPLRGKLFF. Written as DNA, the CDR3 is TGTGCCAGCTCTCCCCCCGCGGGACCGCTAAGAGGAAAACTGTTTTTT.

This clonotype was seen a handful of times. V is TRBV18 and J is TRBJ2-3; 9 bases line up with TRBD2. This CDR3 comprises 16 residues. Looked up from germline, CDR1 is KGHSH and CDR2 is LQKENI. Trimming at V came to 3 bases and at J to 4 bases, leaving 8 bases not matched to a gene. CDR3 loop: CASSPTAGGGSDTQYF. Here the CDR3 DNA reads TGTGCCAGCTCACCTACAGCGGGGGGCGGATCAGATACGCAGTATTTT.

This rearrangement joins TRBV10-3 to TRBJ1-3; D gene ambiguous. Trimming removed 7 bases from V and 2 bases from J, with 12 bases in between. The CDR3 is 14 amino acids. The germline gives CDR1 ENHRY, CDR2 SYGVKD. The CDR3 bases are TGTGCCATCATGAGGGATACGACTGGAAACACCATATATTTT. Encoded protein: CAIMRDTTGNTIYF.

This clonotype was detected ten times or more. This sequence joins TRBV7-2 and TRBJ2-5; 14 positions match TRBD2. The germline gives CDR1 SGHTA, CDR2 FQGNSA. This CDR3 comprises 19 residues. The V gene end was trimmed by 1 base and the J gene end by 1 base; junction bases not matched to a gene: 8. In DNA, the CDR3 is TGTGCCAGCAGCTTAGGATTCGGACTAGCGGGGGGAGCCCAAGAGACCCAGTACTTC. Translating it yields CASSLGFGLAGGAQETQYF.

The chain is built from TRBV10-3 and TRBJ2-1; D is possibly TRBD1 (7 bases). The V gene lost 7 bases and the J gene lost 7 bases, with 17 bases spanning the gap. The CDR3 is made up of 14 amino acids. The germline gives CDR1 ENHRY, CDR2 SYGVKD. The CDR3 region has the DNA TGTGCCATCACCCCGGGGGCAGGGGGGAATGAGCAGTTCTTC. Amino acid sequence: CAITPGAGGNEQFF.

At least ten counts were recorded for this clonotype. This sequence joins TRBV5-1 and TRBJ2-1; a possible D gene is TRBD1 (6 bases). Between the trimmed V and J ends, which lost 2 bases and 0 bases, there was a span of 6 bases. Per germline, CDR1 SGHRS and CDR2 YFSETQ. CDR3 length equals 14 residues. DNA of the CDR3: TGCGCCAGCAGCTTACAGGGCTCCTACAATGAGCAGTTCTTC. Amino acids: CASSLQGSYNEQFF.

The chain couples TRBV5-1 to TRBJ2-3; 8 bases are shared with TRBD1. The CDR3 has 15 amino acids. The V gene's germline CDR1 is SGHRS and CDR2 YFSETQ. V trimming: 1 base; J trimming: 0 bases; junction bases outside the gene matches: 1. This CDR3 reads CASSLRDRSTDTQYF. The CDR3 nucleotides read TGCGCCAGCAGCTTGAGGGACAGGAGCACAGATACGCAGTATTTT. The full variable domain, its missing parts supplied by reference TRBV5-1 and TRBJ2-3, is KAGVTQTPRYLIKTRGQQVTLSCSPISGHRSVSWYQQTPGQGLQFLFEYFSETQRNKGNFPGRFSGRQFSNSRSEMNVSTLELGDSALYLCASSLRDRSTDTQYFGPGTRLTVL.

There are a few counts of this clonotype. The chain joins TRBV20-1 to TRBJ1-4; no firm D call. CDR3 size: 13 residues. Germline loops: CDR1 DFQATT, CDR2 SNEGSKA (reference sequence). Deletions cut 3 bases from V and 8 bases from J, with 13 bases between. This chain's CDR3 is CSASIGQVEKLFF. The CDR3, as DNA: TGCAGTGCTAGTATCGGGCAGGTAGAAAAACTGTTTTTT.